The present entry profiles one T cell receptor (beta chain) with its context. The CDR3 covers 12 residues. Germline CDR1 MNHEY, CDR2 SVGAGI. Trimming shortened V by 6 bases and J by 6 bases, and 11 bases separated the two germline ends. This entry belongs to a study of cytomegalovirus exposure and HLA in healthy donors. Amplification used 60 Vbeta primers and 13 Jbeta primers. The protocol was immunoSEQ multiplex PCR, while the TCRdb copy is restricted to in-frame clones and leaves out a portion. The sample comprises tens of thousands of clones, approximately 72% of which are singletons, and less than 9.5% rests with the top ten.

This TCR came from a woman aged 50 to 65 in good health and CMV-seronegative. Sequenced: PBMCs. This chain connects TRBV6-5 to TRBJ1-2; possibly TRBD1 for D (6 bases). The CDR3 protein is CASRTWTDGYTF. CDR3 nucleotide sequence: TGTGCCAGCAGGACCTGGACAGATGGCTACACCTTC.